The rows below give T cell receptor beta chains drawn from one sample of a study of blood T cell repertoires in COVID-19. This table comes from immunoSEQ multiplex PCR, and its TCRdb copy is limited to in-frame clones, with some not included. The sample has roughly 67,000 clones, less than 90% seen once. Sequenced sample: peripheral blood. These receptors came from a man aged 50 to 59 with active COVID-19. Each CDR3 is given without its conserved first and last residue.

V	J	length	CDR3
TRBV7-2	TRBJ2-5	12	ASSPDRGQETQY
TRBV7-8	TRBJ2-5	11	ASSFPGVETQY
TRBV2	TRBJ1-1	13	ASSSRSRGPTEAF
TRBV7-2	TRBJ1-1	13	ASSSTPGVVTEAF
TRBV29-1	TRBJ2-7	9	SVEQSYEQY
TRBV19	TRBJ1-1	15	ASSAGTGLAKNTEAF
TRBV7-2	TRBJ2-7	13	ASSLDGRESYEQY
TRBV7-2	TRBJ1-5	11	ASSLSSNQPQH
TRBV18	TRBJ2-7	13	ASSPRTGPSYEQY
TRBV5-6	TRBJ2-2	15	ASGHGYRAGGAGELF
TRBV30	TRBJ1-5	11	AWSRQDYQPQH
TRBV19	TRBJ2-1	15	ASSPPWLAGGRDGKF
TRBV28	TRBJ1-2	11	ASSNRQVHGYT